The 5 T cell receptor beta chains below come from one sample, sequenced in a study of shared T cell receptors in the human thymus. The method was immunoSEQ multiplex PCR; TCRdb's version includes in-frame clones alone and lacks a portion of them. The table includes 700,000 or so clones, approximately 85% detected once. These same data were also listed under a study on human thymus T cells.

The sequencing sample was made of thymocytes. These TCRs come from a girl under two years old with a congenital heart defect.

The chain carries TRBV21-1 and TRBJ1-5; the table gives TRBD1 as D, unverified against the DNA. TRBV21-1 is a pseudogene locus. The CDR3 runs 17 residues. The CDR3: CASSKVGDSLSNQPQHF. In DNA, the CDR3 is TGTGCCAGCAGCAAAGTGGGGGACAGCCTAAGCAATCAGCCCCAGCATTTT.

Here the CDR3 DNA reads TGTGCCAGCAGTGGTTGGACAGGGGCGGTTCAGCCCCAGCATTTT. It yields the protein CASSGWTGAVQPQHF. This chain joins TRBV2 and TRBJ1-5; 9 nucleotides match TRBD1. The CDR3 is made up of 15 amino acids. Germline trimming cut 4 bases from V and 6 bases from J; bases unmatched to any gene: 7. From germline, CDR1 is SNHLY and CDR2 FYNNEI.

The chain is built from TRBV2 and TRBJ2-5; a weak D match, TRBD2 (6 bases). Trimming cost V 4 bases and J 14 bases, with 11 bases left between them. CDR1 is SNHLY, CDR2 FYNNEI, per germline. The CDR3 sequence is 10 residues long. The CDR3 DNA reads TGTGCCAGCAGTGGCGGGACTGGATACTTC. Translated: CASSGGTGYF.

The chain is built from TRBV10-3 and TRBJ1-1; D might be TRBD1 (6 bases). Trimming stripped 2 bases from V and 8 bases from J, with 15 bases between. This CDR3 spans 14 amino acids. The germline V gene encodes CDR1 ENHRY and CDR2 SYGVKD. The CDR3 DNA sequence: TGTGCCATCAGTGAGCCCAACAGGGTTGGGGAAGCTTTCTTT. Protein product: CAISEPNRVGEAFF.

The chain recombines TRBV4-3 with TRBJ1-2, with D possibly matching TRBD1 (5 bases). V lost 0 bases to trimming and J lost 10 bases, with 12 bases between them. Germline-derived CDR1 and CDR2 are LGHNA and YSLEER. The length of the CDR3 is 13 residues. CDR3 loop: CASSQDLIGDYTF. Here the CDR3 DNA reads TGCGCCAGCAGCCAAGATCTTATAGGGGACTACACCTTC.